This record looks at one T cell receptor (beta chain) sequence and its context. The CDR3 runs to 13 residues. V shed 7 bases and J shed 3 bases, with 13 bases lying between them. Germline V gives CDR1 MRHNA, CDR2 SNTAGT. The data are from a study of early T cells in non-severe SARS-CoV-2 infection. As for the study in general: The chains were unpaired, and the sequenced material was bulk RNA from unsorted whole blood.

TCRdb called the 5' RACE reads again in MiXCR, with one record for every CDR3 protein. In the table there are 61,000 or so distinct CDR3 sequences, 12% of which are singletons. The sample was whole blood, taken at baseline. This sequence joins TRBV6-4 and TRBJ2-7, with D tentatively TRBD2 (5 bases). The sequence came from an adult who was a healthcare worker with PCR-confirmed SARS-CoV-2 infection or an uninfected control (not recorded which). The donor label of this sample is uncertain. CDR3 region: CASKERQFYEQYV. The CDR3 DNA is TGTGCCAGCAAGGAGCGGCAGTTCTACGAGCAGTACGTC.